The 5 T cell receptor beta chains in this list originate from one sample, sequenced in a study of cytomegalovirus exposure and HLA in healthy donors. PCR primers comprised 60 Vbeta and 13 Jbeta primers. Profiling relied on immunoSEQ multiplex PCR, and the TCRdb table lists in-frame clones only, not all of them. The sample includes 200,000 to 250,000 clones, about 80% of them seen just once. The sample was PBMCs. These receptors all come from a woman aged 40 to 49 in good health and CMV-seronegative.

The genes are TRBV5-1 and TRBJ1-1; maybe TRBD1 (6 bases). V was pared by 2 bases and J by 1 base, with 12 bases between. The CDR3 length is 15 residues. CDR1 is SGHRS, CDR2 YFSETQ, per germline. CDR3 sequence (DNA): TGCGCCAGCAGCTTACCGGGACAACCGAACACTGAAGCTTTCTTT. Its protein is CASSLPGQPNTEAFF. Full variable domain (rest looked up from reference TRBV5-1 and TRBJ1-1): KAGVTQTPRYLIKTRGQQVTLSCSPISGHRSVSWYQQTPGQGLQFLFEYFSETQRNKGNFPGRFSGRQFSNSRSEMNVSTLELGDSALYLCASSLPGQPNTEAFFGQGTRLTVV.

This sequence joins TRBV6-6 and TRBJ1-4; no clear D. Between the trimmed V and J ends, which lost 5 bases and 12 bases, there was a span of 13 bases. Germline V gene lookup returns CDR1 MNHNY and CDR2 SVGAGI (reference sequence). The CDR3 covers 12 residues. This CDR3 reads CASSLRLVELFF. The CDR3 nucleotides are TGTGCCAGCAGTCTGAGATTGGTGGAACTGTTTTTT.

The chain joins TRBV5-1 to TRBJ1-1, with D maybe TRBD1 (5 bases). The CDR3 is 14 amino acids. V was pared by 1 base and J by 8 bases, with 15 bases between. Germline CDR1 and CDR2: SGHRS and YFSETQ. CDR3 sequence reads: CASSLNQGGPEAFF. The CDR3 nucleotides are TGCGCCAGCAGCTTGAACCAGGGTGGTCCCGAAGCTTTCTTT. Variable domain in full (rest from reference TRBV5-1 and TRBJ1-1): KAGVTQTPRYLIKTRGQQVTLSCSPISGHRSVSWYQQTPGQGLQFLFEYFSETQRNKGNFPGRFSGRQFSNSRSEMNVSTLELGDSALYLCASSLNQGGPEAFFGQGTRLTVV.

This chain joins TRBV4-3 and TRBJ2-7, with D possibly TRBD1 on 6 matching bases. This CDR3 spans 16 amino acids. Germline-derived CDR1 and CDR2 are LGHNA and YSLEER. The V end was cut by 0 bases, the J end by 3 bases, with 15 bases between. The DNA of the CDR3 is TGCGCCAGCAGCCAAGATGTATCTGCAGGGGACTACGAGCAGTACTTC. Amino acid sequence: CASSQDVSAGDYEQYF.

V and J are TRBV12-5 and TRBJ2-2, with TRBD1 matching 7 bases. Trimming removed 6 bases from V and 0 bases from J; junction bases left unmatched: 10. Per the germline V gene, CDR1 is LGHNT and CDR2 is FRNRAP. This CDR3 comprises 17 residues. CDR3 nucleotides: TGTGCTAGTGGCCAGAGAGGGGGCCTCGCGAACACCGGGGAGCTGTTTTTT. This gives the protein CASGQRGGLANTGELFF.